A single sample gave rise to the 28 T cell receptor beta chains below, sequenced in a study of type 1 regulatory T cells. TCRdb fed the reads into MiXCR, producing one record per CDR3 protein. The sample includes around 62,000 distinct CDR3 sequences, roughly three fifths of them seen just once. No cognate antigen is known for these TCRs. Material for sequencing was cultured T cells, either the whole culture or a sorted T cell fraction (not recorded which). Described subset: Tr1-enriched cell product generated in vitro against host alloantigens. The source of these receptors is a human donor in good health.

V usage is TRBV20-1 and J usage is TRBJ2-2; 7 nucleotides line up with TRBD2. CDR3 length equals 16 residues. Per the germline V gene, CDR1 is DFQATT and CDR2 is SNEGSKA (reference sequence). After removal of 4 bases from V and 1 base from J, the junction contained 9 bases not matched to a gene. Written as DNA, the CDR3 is TGCAGTGCTATGGTGACGGGAGGAAAGAACACCGGGGAGCTGTTTTTT. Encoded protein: CSAMVTGGKNTGELFF.

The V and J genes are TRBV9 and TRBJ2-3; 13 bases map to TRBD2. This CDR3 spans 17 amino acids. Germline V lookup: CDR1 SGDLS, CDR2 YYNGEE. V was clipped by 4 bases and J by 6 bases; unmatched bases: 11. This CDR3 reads CASSPRLAGGGIDTQYF. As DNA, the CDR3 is TGTGCCAGCAGCCCGAGACTAGCGGGGGGCGGCATCGATACGCAGTATTTT.

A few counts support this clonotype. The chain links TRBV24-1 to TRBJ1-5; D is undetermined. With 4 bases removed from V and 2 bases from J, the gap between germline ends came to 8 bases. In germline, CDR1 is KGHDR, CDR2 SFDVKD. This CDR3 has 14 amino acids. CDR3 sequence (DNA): TGTGCCACCAGTGACCCGCCTGGCAATCAGCCCCAGCATTTT. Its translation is CATSDPPGNQPQHF.

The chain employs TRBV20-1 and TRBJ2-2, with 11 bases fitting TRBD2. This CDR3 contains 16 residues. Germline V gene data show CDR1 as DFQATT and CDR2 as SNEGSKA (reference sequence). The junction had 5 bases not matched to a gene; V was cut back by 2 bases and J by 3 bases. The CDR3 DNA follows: TGCAGTGCTAGAAAAACTAGCGGGAGTTACACCGGGGAGCTGTTTTTT. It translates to CSARKTSGSYTGELFF.

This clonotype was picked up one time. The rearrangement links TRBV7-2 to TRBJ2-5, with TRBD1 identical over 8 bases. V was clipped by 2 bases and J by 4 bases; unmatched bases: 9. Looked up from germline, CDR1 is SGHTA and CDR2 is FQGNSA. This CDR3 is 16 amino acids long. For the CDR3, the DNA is TGTGCCAGCAGCTTACTTCCGGACAGGGTAGGAGAGACCCAGTACTTC. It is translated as CASSLLPDRVGETQYF.

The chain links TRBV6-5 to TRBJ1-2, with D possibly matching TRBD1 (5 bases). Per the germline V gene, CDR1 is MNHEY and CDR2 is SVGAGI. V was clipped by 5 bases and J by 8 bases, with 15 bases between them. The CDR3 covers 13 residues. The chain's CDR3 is CASSDDSLRGYTF. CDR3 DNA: TGTGCCAGCAGTGATGACAGTCTCCGGGGCTACACCTTC.

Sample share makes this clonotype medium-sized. Here the CDR3 reads CASSLVPGRYEQFF. CDR3 DNA sequence: TGTGCCAGCAGCTTAGTTCCAGGGCGATATGAGCAGTTCTTC. The chain has TRBV7-2 and TRBJ2-1; D perhaps matches TRBD1 (5 bases). The CDR3 length is 14 residues. Germline CDR1 and CDR2: SGHTA and FQGNSA. Trimming shortened V by 1 base and J by 8 bases, and 12 bases separated the two germline ends.

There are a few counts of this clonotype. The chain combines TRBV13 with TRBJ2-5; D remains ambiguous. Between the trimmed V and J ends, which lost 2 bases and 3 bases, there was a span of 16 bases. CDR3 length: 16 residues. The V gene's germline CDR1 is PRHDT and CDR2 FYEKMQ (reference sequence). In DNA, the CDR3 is TGTGCCAGCAGCTTACGAGAGTTCGACGAGAAAGAGACCCAGTACTTC. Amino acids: CASSLREFDEKETQYF.

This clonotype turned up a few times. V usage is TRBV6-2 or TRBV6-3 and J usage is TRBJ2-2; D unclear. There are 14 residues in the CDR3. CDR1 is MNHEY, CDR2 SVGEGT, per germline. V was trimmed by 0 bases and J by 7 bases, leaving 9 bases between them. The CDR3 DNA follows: TGTGCCAGCAGTTACTCCCCAGCCCTCGGGGAGCTGTTTTTT. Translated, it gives CASSYSPALGELFF.

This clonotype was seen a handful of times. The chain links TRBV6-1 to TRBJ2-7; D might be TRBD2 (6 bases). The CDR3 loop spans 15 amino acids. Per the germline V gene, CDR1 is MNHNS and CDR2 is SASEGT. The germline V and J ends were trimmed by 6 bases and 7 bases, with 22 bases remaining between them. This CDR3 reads CASRKGPGTFREQYF. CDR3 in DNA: TGTGCCAGCAGGAAAGGTCCCGGGACTTTCAGGGAGCAGTACTTC.

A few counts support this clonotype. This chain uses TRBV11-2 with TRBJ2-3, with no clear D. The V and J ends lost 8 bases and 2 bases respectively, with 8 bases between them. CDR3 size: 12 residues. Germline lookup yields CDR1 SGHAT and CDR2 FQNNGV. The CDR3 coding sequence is TGTGCCAGCGGCCCAACCACAGATACGCAGTATTTT. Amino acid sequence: CASGPTTDTQYF.

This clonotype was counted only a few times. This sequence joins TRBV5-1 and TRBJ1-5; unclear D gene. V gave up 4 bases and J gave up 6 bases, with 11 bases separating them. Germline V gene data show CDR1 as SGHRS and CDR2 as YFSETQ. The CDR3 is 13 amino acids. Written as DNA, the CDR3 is TGCGCCAGCAGCCCGGGTATGGGTCAGCCCCAGCATTTT. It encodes CASSPGMGQPQHF.

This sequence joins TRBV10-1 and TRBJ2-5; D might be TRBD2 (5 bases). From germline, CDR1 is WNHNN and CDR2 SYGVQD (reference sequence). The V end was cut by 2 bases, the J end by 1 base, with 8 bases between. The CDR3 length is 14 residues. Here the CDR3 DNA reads TGCGCCAGCAGTGAGGAGCGGCCCCAAGAGACCCAGTACTTC. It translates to CASSEERPQETQYF.

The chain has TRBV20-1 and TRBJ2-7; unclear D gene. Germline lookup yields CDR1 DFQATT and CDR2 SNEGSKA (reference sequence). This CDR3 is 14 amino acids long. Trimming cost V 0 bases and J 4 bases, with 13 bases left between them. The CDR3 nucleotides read TGCAGTGCTAGAGATCGGACCCTGGGGTACGAGCAGTACTTC. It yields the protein CSARDRTLGYEQYF.

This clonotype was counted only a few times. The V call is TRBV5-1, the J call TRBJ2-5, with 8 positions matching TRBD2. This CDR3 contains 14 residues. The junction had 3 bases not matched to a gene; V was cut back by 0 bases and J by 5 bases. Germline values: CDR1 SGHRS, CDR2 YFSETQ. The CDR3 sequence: CASSLVLAGETQYF. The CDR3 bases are TGCGCCAGCAGCTTGGTTCTAGCGGGCGAGACCCAGTACTTC.

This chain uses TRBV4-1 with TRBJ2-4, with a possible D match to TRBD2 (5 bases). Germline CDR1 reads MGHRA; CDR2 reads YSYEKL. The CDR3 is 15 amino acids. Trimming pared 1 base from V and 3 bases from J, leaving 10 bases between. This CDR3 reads CASSQGPRDKNIQYF. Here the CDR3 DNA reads TGCGCCAGCAGCCAAGGCCCCCGGGACAAAAACATTCAGTACTTC.

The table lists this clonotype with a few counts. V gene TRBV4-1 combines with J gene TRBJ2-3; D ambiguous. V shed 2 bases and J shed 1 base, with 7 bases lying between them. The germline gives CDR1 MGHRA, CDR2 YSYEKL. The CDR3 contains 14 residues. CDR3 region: CASSQSFRTDTQYF. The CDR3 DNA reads TGCGCCAGCAGCCAATCCTTCCGCACAGATACGCAGTATTTT.

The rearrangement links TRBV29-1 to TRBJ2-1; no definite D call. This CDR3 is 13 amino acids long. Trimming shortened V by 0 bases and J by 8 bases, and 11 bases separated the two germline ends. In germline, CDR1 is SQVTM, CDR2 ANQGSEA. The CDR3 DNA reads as TGCAGCGTTGAAGATTGGCCAATCGATGAGCAGTTCTTC. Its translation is CSVEDWPIDEQFF.

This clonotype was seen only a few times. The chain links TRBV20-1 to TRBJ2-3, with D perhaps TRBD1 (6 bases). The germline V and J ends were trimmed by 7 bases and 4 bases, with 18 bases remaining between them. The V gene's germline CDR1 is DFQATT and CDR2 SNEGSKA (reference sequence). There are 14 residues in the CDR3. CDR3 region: CSGGGGAPPDTQYF. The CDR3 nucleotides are TGCAGTGGAGGGGGTGGGGCCCCCCCAGATACGCAGTATTTT.

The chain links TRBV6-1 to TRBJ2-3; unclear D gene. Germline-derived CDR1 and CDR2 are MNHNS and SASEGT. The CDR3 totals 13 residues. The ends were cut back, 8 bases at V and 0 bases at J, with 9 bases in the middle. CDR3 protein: CASLIGSTDTQYF. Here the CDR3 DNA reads TGTGCCAGCTTGATAGGGAGCACAGATACGCAGTATTTT.

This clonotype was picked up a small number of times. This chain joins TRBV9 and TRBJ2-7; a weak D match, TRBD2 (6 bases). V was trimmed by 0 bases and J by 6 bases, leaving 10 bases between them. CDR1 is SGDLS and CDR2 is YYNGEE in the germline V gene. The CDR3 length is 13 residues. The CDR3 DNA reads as TGTGCCAGCAGCGTAGGACCGGAGGGCGAGCAGTACTTC. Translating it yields CASSVGPEGEQYF.

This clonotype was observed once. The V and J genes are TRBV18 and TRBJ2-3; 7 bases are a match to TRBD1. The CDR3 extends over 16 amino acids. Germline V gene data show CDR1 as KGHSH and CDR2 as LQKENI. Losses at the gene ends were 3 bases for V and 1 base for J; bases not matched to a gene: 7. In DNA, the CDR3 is TGTGCCAGCTCACCGGCGTCGGGGACAGGCACAGATACGCAGTATTTT. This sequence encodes CASSPASGTGTDTQYF.

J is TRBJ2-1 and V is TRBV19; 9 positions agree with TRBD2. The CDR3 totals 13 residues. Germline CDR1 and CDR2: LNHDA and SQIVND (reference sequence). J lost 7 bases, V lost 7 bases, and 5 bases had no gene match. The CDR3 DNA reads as TGTGCCAGTAAGGTTCTAGCGGGAAATGAGCAGTTCTTC. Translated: CASKVLAGNEQFF. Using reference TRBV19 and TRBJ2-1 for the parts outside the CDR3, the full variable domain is DGGITQSPKYLFRKEGQNVTLSCEQNLNHDAMYWYRQDPGQGLRLIYYSQIVNDFQKGDIAEGYSVSREKKESFPLTVTSAQKNPTAFYLCASKVLAGNEQFFGPGTRLTVL.

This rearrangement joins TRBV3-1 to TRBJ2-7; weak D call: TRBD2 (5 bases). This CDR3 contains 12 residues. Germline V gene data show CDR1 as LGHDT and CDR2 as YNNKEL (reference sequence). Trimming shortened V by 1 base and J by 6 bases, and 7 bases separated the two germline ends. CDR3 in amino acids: CASSQGGLEQYF. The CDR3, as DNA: TGTGCCAGCAGCCAAGGAGGGCTCGAGCAGTACTTC.

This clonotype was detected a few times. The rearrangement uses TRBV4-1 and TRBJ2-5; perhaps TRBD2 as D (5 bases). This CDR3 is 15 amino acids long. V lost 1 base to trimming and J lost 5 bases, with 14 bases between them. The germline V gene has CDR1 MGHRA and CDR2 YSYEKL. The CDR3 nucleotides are TGCGCCAGCAGCCAAGTCGGGGTGCTAGGGGAGACCCAGTACTTC. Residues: CASSQVGVLGETQYF.

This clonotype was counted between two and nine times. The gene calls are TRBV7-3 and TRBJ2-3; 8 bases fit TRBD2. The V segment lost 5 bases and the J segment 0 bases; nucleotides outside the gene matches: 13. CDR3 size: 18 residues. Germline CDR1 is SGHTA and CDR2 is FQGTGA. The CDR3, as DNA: TGTGCCAGCAGCCAAAGAGCGGGAGTGGAATCTAGCACAGATACGCAGTATTTT. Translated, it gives CASSQRAGVESSTDTQYF.

CDR3 DNA sequence: TGCAGTGCTAGGCCCCAGGGGGCTCGTCTCGAGCAGTACTTC. This translates into CSARPQGARLEQYF. The chain joins TRBV20-1 to TRBJ2-7, with 8 positions matching TRBD1. V gave up 3 bases and J gave up 6 bases; unmatched junction bases: 10. The germline gives CDR1 DFQATT, CDR2 SNEGSKA (reference sequence). The CDR3 consists of 14 residues.

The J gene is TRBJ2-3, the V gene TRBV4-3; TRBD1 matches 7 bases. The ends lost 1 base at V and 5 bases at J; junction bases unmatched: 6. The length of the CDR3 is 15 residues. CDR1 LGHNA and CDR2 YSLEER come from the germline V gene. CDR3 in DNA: TGCGCCAGCAGCCAAGGGATGACAGGGATAGATACGCAGTATTTT. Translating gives CASSQGMTGIDTQYF.